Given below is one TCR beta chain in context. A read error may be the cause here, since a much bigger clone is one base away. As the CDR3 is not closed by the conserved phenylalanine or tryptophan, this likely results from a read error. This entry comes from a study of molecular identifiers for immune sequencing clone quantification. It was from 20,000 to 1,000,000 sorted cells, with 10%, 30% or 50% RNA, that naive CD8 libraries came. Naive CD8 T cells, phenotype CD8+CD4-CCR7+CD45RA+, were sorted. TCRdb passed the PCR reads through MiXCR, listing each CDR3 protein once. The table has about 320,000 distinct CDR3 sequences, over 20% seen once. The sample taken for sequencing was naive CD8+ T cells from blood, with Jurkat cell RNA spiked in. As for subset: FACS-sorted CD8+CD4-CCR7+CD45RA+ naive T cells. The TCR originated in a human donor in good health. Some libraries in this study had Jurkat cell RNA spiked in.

CDR3 sequence (DNA): TGTGCCAGCAGCCAAGGCAAAGGGGGGATCACAGATACGCAGTATTCT. This sequence encodes CASSQGKGGITDTQYS. The chain recombines TRBV4-2 with TRBJ2-3; D tentatively reads TRBD1 or TRBD2 (6 bases each). V lost 1 base, J lost 2 bases, and 13 bases lay in between. Germline values: CDR1 LGHNA, CDR2 YNFKEQ. There are 16 residues in the CDR3.